This T cell receptor (beta chain) appears in the sequencing data of a study of blood T cell repertoires in COVID-19. Looking at the study overall: The samples span acute and convalescent COVID-19 from the United States, Italy and Spain. Sample material is recorded as cDNA or gDNA derived from T cells, B-cell-depleted T cells, or PBMCs.

Enrollment of patients from Seattle took place during active infection, with longitudinal follow-up. The CDR3 covers 14 residues. V was clipped by 2 bases and J by 6 bases; unmatched bases: 6. In germline, CDR1 is MNHNS, CDR2 SASEGT. Authors' processing steps: Nucleated cell counts were estimated from reference gene primer amplification. Repertoires were generated with immunoSEQ multiplex PCR, while TCRdb's copy carries only in-frame clones and drops some. V, J and clone size were drawn from that table, and D and trimming were deduced from the DNA. The sample lists 540,000 or so clones; about 89% were seen once.

The source material was peripheral blood. The clonotype was recovered from a woman between 50 and 59 years old with COVID-19, enrolled during active disease. The chain has TRBV6-1 and TRBJ1-1, with 7 bases identical to TRBD1. The CDR3 sequence: CASSERDSRAEAFF. In DNA, the CDR3 is TGTGCCAGCAGTGAAAGGGACAGCAGGGCTGAAGCTTTCTTT.